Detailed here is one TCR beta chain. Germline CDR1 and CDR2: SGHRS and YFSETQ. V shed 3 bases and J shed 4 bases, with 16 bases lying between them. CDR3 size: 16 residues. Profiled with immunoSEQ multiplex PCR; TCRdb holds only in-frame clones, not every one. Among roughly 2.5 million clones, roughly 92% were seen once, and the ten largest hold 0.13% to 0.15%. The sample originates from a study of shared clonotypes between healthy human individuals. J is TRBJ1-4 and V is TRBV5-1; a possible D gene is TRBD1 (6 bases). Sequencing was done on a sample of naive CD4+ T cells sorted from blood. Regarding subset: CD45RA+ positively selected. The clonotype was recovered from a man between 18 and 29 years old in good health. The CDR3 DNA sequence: TGCGCCAGCAGCTACGCCGCACAGGGATTTAATGAAAAACTGTTTTTT. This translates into CASSYAAQGFNEKLFF.